The TCR beta chain described here comes from a study of cytomegalovirus exposure and HLA in healthy donors. Trimming took 1 base from V and 6 from J; bases not matched to a gene: 7. This CDR3 has 15 residues. CDR1 LNHDA and CDR2 SQIVND come from the germline V gene (reference sequence). Whole-study findings and limits: An ancestry cluster, one associated with Asian ancestry, reportedly showed fewer N-insertions than the approximately 670-donor mean in a later analysis. A later analysis found TCR association rates differed by HLA locus, highest for DRB1 and lowest for HLA-C. The majority of TCR sequences were rare, yet some public TCRs appeared in many donors.

60 Vbeta and 13 Jbeta primers were used in PCR. Profiling relied on immunoSEQ multiplex PCR, and the TCRdb table lists in-frame clones only, not all of them. The data show about 110,000 clones, over 80% seen once. Concerning this clone itself: What it recognizes is unknown.

This sequence originates from a man younger than 30 in good health and CMV-seronegative. The sample comprised PBMCs. V usage is TRBV19 and J usage is TRBJ2-5; 8 bases line up with TRBD1. The CDR3 protein is CASSIVAGGPKTQYF. CDR3 nucleotides: TGTGCCAGTAGTATAGTTGCAGGGGGCCCAAAGACCCAGTACTTC. Filled out from reference TRBV19 and TRBJ2-5, the complete variable domain reads DGGITQSPKYLFRKEGQNVTLSCEQNLNHDAMYWYRQDPGQGLRLIYYSQIVNDFQKGDIAEGYSVSREKKESFPLTVTSAQKNPTAFYLCASSIVAGGPKTQYFGPGTRLLVL.